These 20 T cell receptor beta chains were sequenced from one sample in a study of shared clonotypes between healthy human individuals. TCRdb keeps only in-frame clones here, not all; method: immunoSEQ multiplex PCR. The sample holds roughly 520,000 clones, about 96% seen once. Sequencing was performed on naive CD4+ T cells sorted from blood. Subset indicated: CD45RA+ positively selected. These receptors were obtained from a young woman in good health.

J is TRBJ2-4 and V is TRBV6-1, with D hard to call. Germline V gene lookup returns CDR1 MNHNS and CDR2 SASEGT. V lost 2 bases to trimming and J lost 0 bases, with 11 bases between them. This CDR3 contains 16 residues. The CDR3 coding sequence is TGTGCCAGCAGTGAAAGGGCAGATCTAGCCAAAAACATTCAGTACTTC. Translated, it gives CASSERADLAKNIQYF.

J is TRBJ2-1 and V is TRBV4-1; 9 bases align to TRBD2. Unmatched junction bases numbered 7, after V lost 3 bases and J lost 7 bases. This CDR3 is built from 15 residues. Germline V gene sequence: CDR1 MGHRA, CDR2 YSYEKL. As DNA, the CDR3 is TGCGCCAGCAGCCAGAGCGGGAGGCAAGGAAATGAGCAGTTCTTC. It translates to CASSQSGRQGNEQFF.

The genes are TRBV11-2 and TRBJ1-2; D unclear. The V end was cut by 6 bases, the J end by 8 bases, with 13 bases between. Germline V CDR1 and CDR2: SGHAT, FQNNGV. The CDR3 is 12 amino acids. The CDR3 protein is CASRPNAAGYTF. In DNA form, the CDR3 reads TGTGCCAGCAGGCCTAACGCCGCGGGCTACACCTTC.

The chain joins TRBV11-2 to TRBJ1-1; weak D call: TRBD1 (6 bases). The V end lost 5 bases, the J end lost 0 bases, and 13 bases lay between the germline ends. This CDR3 spans 15 amino acids. CDR1 and CDR2 from the germline V gene are SGHAT and FQNNGV. In nucleotides, the CDR3 is TGTGCCAGCAGCGAACAGGGTACCATGAACACTGAAGCTTTCTTT. Protein product: CASSEQGTMNTEAFF.

This sequence joins TRBV19 and TRBJ2-3; D is undetermined. This CDR3 region has 15 residues. CDR1 is LNHDA and CDR2 is SQIVND in the germline V gene (reference sequence). Trimming removed 1 base at V and 3 bases at J, with 11 bases between. DNA for the CDR3: TGTGCCAGTAGTATAGGGGGTATCGGGACAGATACGCAGTATTTT. Amino acid sequence: CASSIGGIGTDTQYF.

V gene TRBV4-1 combines with J gene TRBJ2-1, with a possible D match to TRBD1 (6 bases). V gave up 0 bases and J gave up 8 bases, with 17 bases separating them. Germline V gene lookup returns CDR1 MGHRA and CDR2 YSYEKL. CDR3 length equals 16 residues. CDR3 bases: TGCGCCAGCAGCCAAGAGGCAGGGGATCTTGTATATGAGCAGTTCTTC. It codes for CASSQEAGDLVYEQFF.

Regarding this clone: This sample includes further DNA sequences coding for the same CDR3. The V call is TRBV10-3, the J call TRBJ2-2, with D perhaps matching TRBD1 or TRBD2 (6 bases each). Trimming left V 6 bases short and J 0 bases short, with 8 bases between. From germline, CDR1 is ENHRY and CDR2 SYGVKD. CDR3 length equals 14 residues. CDR3 bases: TGTGCCATCAGAGGGGGGACGAACACCGGGGAGCTGTTTTTT. Translating it yields CAIRGGTNTGELFF.

The chain has TRBV9 and TRBJ1-2; maybe TRBD1 (6 bases). Germline V gives CDR1 SGDLS, CDR2 YYNGEE. This CDR3 is built from 17 residues. V lost 0 bases to trimming and J lost 3 bases, with 18 bases between them. The CDR3 sequence is CASSVGGPRGSYYGYTF. CDR3 coding DNA: TGTGCCAGCAGCGTAGGGGGCCCCAGGGGCTCATACTATGGCTACACCTTC.

The J gene is TRBJ2-1, the V gene TRBV18; 11 bases line up with TRBD2. This CDR3 contains 17 residues. Germline CDR1 reads KGHSH; CDR2 reads LQKENI. J lost 1 base, V lost 4 bases, and 6 bases had no gene match. CDR3 nucleotide sequence: TGTGCCAGCTCACTCACTAGCGGGAGAAATTCCTACAATGAGCAGTTCTTC. Its protein is CASSLTSGRNSYNEQFF. Drawing the rest from reference TRBV18 and TRBJ2-1, the complete variable domain is NAGVMQNPRHLVRRRGQEARLRCSPMKGHSHVYWYRQLPEEGLKFMVYLQKENIIDESGMPKERFSAEFPKEGPSILRIQQVVRGDSAAYFCASSLTSGRNSYNEQFFGPGTRLTVL.

The chain has TRBV28 and TRBJ2-7, with 10 bases that match TRBD1. This CDR3 is 15 amino acids long. V dropped 6 bases and J dropped 9; count of bases not matched to a gene: 14. Germline values: CDR1 MDHEN, CDR2 SYDVKM. This CDR3 is CASSLADRGRLLQYF. DNA for the CDR3: TGTGCCAGCAGCCTAGCTGACAGGGGGCGCCTATTGCAGTACTTC.

This chain links TRBV28 with TRBJ2-6; D unclear. Trimming took off 2 bases at V and 1 base at J, with 9 bases between the two ends. The CDR3 sequence is 16 residues long. The V gene's germline CDR1 is MDHEN and CDR2 SYDVKM. The CDR3 is CASSLTDLSGANVLTF. The DNA for the CDR3 is TGTGCCAGCAGTTTAACGGACCTGTCTGGGGCCAACGTCCTGACTTTC.

V gene TRBV7-7 combines with J gene TRBJ2-3; 8 nucleotides align to TRBD2. The CDR3 has 14 residues. The V gene end was trimmed by 5 bases and the J gene end by 1 base; junction bases not matched to a gene: 2. The germline CDR1 and CDR2 sequences are SSHAT and FNYEAQ (reference sequence). CDR3 in amino acids: CASSPTSGTDTQYF. The CDR3, as DNA: TGTGCCAGCAGCCCGACTAGCGGCACAGATACGCAGTATTTT.

The CDR3 nucleotides are TGTGCCAGTAGCCCCCGGACAGGGTGGGAGACCCAGTACTTC. Its protein is CASSPRTGWETQYF. The chain couples TRBV19 to TRBJ2-5, with TRBD1 matching over 8 bases. After removal of 6 bases from V and 5 bases from J, the junction contained 8 bases not matched to a gene. CDR1 LNHDA and CDR2 SQIVND come from the germline V gene (reference sequence). CDR3 length equals 14 residues.

The chain is built from TRBV19 and TRBJ2-3; no definite D call. This CDR3 comprises 14 residues. Trimming stripped 7 bases from V and 5 bases from J, with 16 bases between. In germline, CDR1 is LNHDA, CDR2 SQIVND (reference sequence). The DNA of the CDR3 is TGTGCCAGTACGGAGATCACTTGGGGAGATACGCAGTATTTT. Encoded protein: CASTEITWGDTQYF.

The chain uses TRBV27 and TRBJ2-5, with 8 nucleotides matching TRBD1. The DNA end lines up better with TRBJ2-7; the J call may be wrong. Germline V lookup: CDR1 MNHEY, CDR2 SMNVEV (reference sequence). The CDR3 has 14 residues. The DNA for the CDR3 is TGTGCCAGCAGAAGGACAGGGAGTACCTACGAGCAGTACTTC. It translates to CASRRTGSTYEQYF.

The chain employs TRBV9 and TRBJ1-4; 9 bases match TRBD1. From germline, CDR1 is SGDLS and CDR2 YYNGEE. The CDR3 length is 15 residues. The trim removed 3 bases at V and 7 bases at J, leaving 7 bases unmatched. The chain's CDR3 is CASSAHRGRSEKLFF. CDR3 nucleotide sequence: TGTGCCAGCAGCGCCCACAGGGGGCGAAGTGAAAAACTGTTTTTT.

The genes are TRBV13 and TRBJ1-2; D possibly corresponds to TRBD1 (5 bases). With 4 bases removed from V and 4 bases from J, the gap between germline ends came to 10 bases. CDR1 and CDR2 (germline): PRHDT, FYEKMQ (reference sequence). The length of the CDR3 is 13 residues. CDR3 region: CASSSLGTYGYTF. The CDR3 DNA is TGTGCCAGCAGCTCCCTCGGGACCTATGGCTACACCTTC.

The chain has TRBV4-2 and TRBJ2-7; the match to TRBD2 covers 9 bases. J gave up 7 bases and V 1 base, and 8 bases lay outside the gene matches. Germline V gene data show CDR1 as LGHNA and CDR2 as YNFKEQ. This CDR3 spans 15 amino acids. CDR3 coding DNA: TGTGCCAGCAGCCAAGCTCAGCGGGAGGCAGGGGAGCAGTACTTC. Amino acids: CASSQAQREAGEQYF.

The rearrangement joins TRBV10-3 to TRBJ2-7, with 9 bases matching TRBD1. CDR1 and CDR2 from the germline V gene are ENHRY and SYGVKD. Germline trimming cut 5 bases from V and 12 bases from J; bases unmatched to any gene: 8. The CDR3 is 12 residues long. CDR3 region: CAISQPGQGGYF. Written as DNA, the CDR3 is TGTGCCATCAGTCAACCGGGACAGGGCGGGTACTTC.

The chain joins TRBV6-1 to TRBJ1-2; unclear D gene. Germline V gene sequence: CDR1 MNHNS, CDR2 SASEGT. Trimming pared 9 bases from V and 1 base from J, leaving 6 bases between. CDR3 length: 11 residues. The DNA for the CDR3 is TGTGCCAGTAGCCATAACTATGGCTACACCTTC. Its protein is CASSHNYGYTF.